This T cell receptor (beta chain) came from a study of shared clonotypes between healthy human individuals (dated by TCRdb to about 2020). About the full investigation: The cohort included three men and a couple of women between 18 and 49 years of age. For each donor, CD4 naive and CD4 memory were each run on three plates, CD8 naive on two plates, and CD8 memory on one plate. Blood TCR repertoires of a handful of healthy adults were deeply sequenced to estimate repertoire size and the extent of clonotype sharing between individuals. Different laboratories and diverse techniques were used to prepare libraries and sequence TCR repertoires, to increase sequencing depth and limit assay-specific biases. Leukapheresis yielded between about 0.9 and 8.9 billion PBMCs per donor.

Trimmed from V: 3 bases; trimmed from J: 2 bases; junction bases lacking a gene match: 8. Including cysteine and phenylalanine, the CDR3 has 17 amino acids. Only CDR3 DNA remains: 51 bases, in frame from the first base. CDR1 and CDR2 (LGHNA, YNFKEQ) derive from the germline V gene. The donors were healthy, HIV-negative adults who had no recently reported acute infections or vaccinations. Every donor was a Caucasian adult residing in Nashville, Tennessee, USA. CD4+ T cells were enriched by magnetic negative selection, after which naive cells were positively selected on CD45RA and the negative fraction was taken as the memory subset. Blood was collected by leukapheresis, and PBMCs were isolated by Ficoll-Histopaque density gradient centrifugation and then cryopreserved in liquid nitrogen vapor phase. Analytical flow cytometry was used to check the purity and quantity of each magnetically sorted T cell population. From each sorted fraction, genomic DNA was isolated and quantified by UV absorbance on a Nanodrop 2000c.

Study-wide findings and limitations: The genetic and exposure-history diversity represented was limited by the small number of donors. Based on pairwise subsampling, the degree of clonotype sharing among donors was expected to be affected by sequencing depth. Naive subsets generally had larger estimated clonotype richness than memory subsets did. When several donors were compared, the shared fraction of clonotypes was roughly 4.8% for naive CD4, around 3.5% for naive CD8, 2.3% for memory CD4, and approximately 0.4% for memory CD8. Clonotypes shared by all four sorted-subset donors showed higher generation probabilities than non-shared clonotypes. Sampling was limited to blood, and TCR repertoires in tissue likely differ from TCR repertoires in blood. Rarefaction of sorted-subset datasets indicated incomplete sequencing despite the large sequencing depth.

Concerning this clone: There is no known antigen for this receptor. No much larger clonotype is one base removed from it; base qualities were not supplied.

TCR CDR3 regions were amplified from genomic DNA by multiplex PCR using the deep immunoSEQ assay. Genomic DNA extracted from each cell subset was distributed evenly over all wells of several immunoSEQ 96-well plates, and each plate served as one replicate. For sorted subsets, about 200 ng genomic DNA, equal to tens of thousands of T cell genomes, was loaded into each replicate PCR. Purified libraries were quantified with a Qubit 3.0 fluorometer, sized on a Bioanalyzer 2100, and re-quantified with the KAPA Library Quantification kit. Each immunoSEQ 96-well plate was sequenced on its own single-read 150-cycle Illumina NextSeq 550 flow cell. The paper's processing steps were these. The immunoSEQ output contained only junctional sequences without quality scores, so filtering could not match that applied to full-length reads. To assign V/J genes and CDR3, sequences were annotated against IMGT germline references using PyIR, a Python wrapper for IgBLAST v1.9. Reads were removed for weak V/J assignments (E-value above 1e-6), missing CDR3, stop codons, out-of-frame junctions, or ambiguous translated residues. V3J clonotypes were defined by identical inferred V gene, J gene, and CDR3 amino acid sequence. To compute the percentage overlap between repertoires, the number of shared unique clonotypes was divided by the size of the smaller repertoire. RTK rarefaction, the Chao1 estimator, and Recon v2.1 estimates of unobserved clonotypes were used to assess repertoire richness. OLGA was used to compute generation probabilities for all TCRbeta clonotypes that the gDNA method yielded from a handful of donors. Entries here come from immuneACCESS through TCRdb and include only in-frame sequences with V and J called. Some clones fail to appear in such tables; in the studies checked, an unresolved V gene covers under half of the shortfall, and the cause of the remainder is unknown. Clonal size and the V and J genes are those of that table, whereas D and trimming came from the DNA. The sample table shows roughly 2,500,000 clones, and 80% to 95% are seen once. Of the sample, 0.36% is held by the ten largest clones.

The chain employs TRBV4-2 and TRBJ2-5, with 11 central nucleotides matching TRBD2. The sample consisted of naive CD4+ T cells from PBMCs. What the cell subset or site label conveys for this sample: CD45RA+ positively selected. The receptor comes from a young man in good health. Some clones in this sample may be carry-over from other donors' samples. The CDR3 region: CASSQVGTSGSQETQYF. In nucleotides, the sequence is TGTGCCAGCAGCCAGGTGGGGACTAGCGGTTCGCAAGAGACCCAGTACTTC.